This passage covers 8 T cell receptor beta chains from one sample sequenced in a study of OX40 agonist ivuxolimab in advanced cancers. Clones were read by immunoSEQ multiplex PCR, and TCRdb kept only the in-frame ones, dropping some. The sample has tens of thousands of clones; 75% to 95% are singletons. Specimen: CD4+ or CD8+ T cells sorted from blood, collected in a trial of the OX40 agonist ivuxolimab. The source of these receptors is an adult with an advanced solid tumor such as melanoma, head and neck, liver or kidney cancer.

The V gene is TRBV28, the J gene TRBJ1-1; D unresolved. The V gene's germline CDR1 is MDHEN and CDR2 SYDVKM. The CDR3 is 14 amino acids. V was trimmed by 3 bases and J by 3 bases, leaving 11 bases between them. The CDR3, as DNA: TGTGCCAGCAGTTTTCCGGGAGGTGACACTGAAGCTTTCTTT. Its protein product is CASSFPGGDTEAFF.

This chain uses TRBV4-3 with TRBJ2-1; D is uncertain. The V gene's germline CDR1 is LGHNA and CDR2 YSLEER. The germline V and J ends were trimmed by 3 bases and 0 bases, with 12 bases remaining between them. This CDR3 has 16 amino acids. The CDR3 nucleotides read TGCGCCAGCAGCCACCCCCCCCTTACCTCCTACAATGAGCAGTTCTTC. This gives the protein CASSHPPLTSYNEQFF.

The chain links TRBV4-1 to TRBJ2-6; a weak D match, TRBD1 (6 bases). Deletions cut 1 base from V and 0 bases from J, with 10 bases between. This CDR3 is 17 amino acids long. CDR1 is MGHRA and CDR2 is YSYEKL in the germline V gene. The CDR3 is CASSQGTALSGANVLTF. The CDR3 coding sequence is TGCGCCAGCAGCCAAGGGACAGCCCTCTCTGGGGCCAACGTCCTGACTTTC.

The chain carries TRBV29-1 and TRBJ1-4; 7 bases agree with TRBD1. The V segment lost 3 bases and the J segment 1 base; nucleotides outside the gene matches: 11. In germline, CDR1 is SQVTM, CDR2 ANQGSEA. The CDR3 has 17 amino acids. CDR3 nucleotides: TGCAGCGTTGAGGTCTCTACAGGGGAGGTAACTAATGAAAAACTGTTTTTT. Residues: CSVEVSTGEVTNEKLFF. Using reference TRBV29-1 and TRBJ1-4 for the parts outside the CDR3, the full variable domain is SAVISQKPSRDICQRGTSLTIQCQVDSQVTMMFWYRQQPGQSLTLIATANQGSEATYESGFVIDKFPISRPNLTFSTLTVSNMSPEDSSIYLCSVEVSTGEVTNEKLFFGSGTQLSVL.

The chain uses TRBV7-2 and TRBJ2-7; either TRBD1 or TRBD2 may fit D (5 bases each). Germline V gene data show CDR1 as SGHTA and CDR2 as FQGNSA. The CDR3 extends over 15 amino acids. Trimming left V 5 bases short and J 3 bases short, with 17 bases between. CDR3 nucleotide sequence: TGTGCCAGCAGCCCCGTGATGGGACCGATCTACGAGCAGTACTTC. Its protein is CASSPVMGPIYEQYF.

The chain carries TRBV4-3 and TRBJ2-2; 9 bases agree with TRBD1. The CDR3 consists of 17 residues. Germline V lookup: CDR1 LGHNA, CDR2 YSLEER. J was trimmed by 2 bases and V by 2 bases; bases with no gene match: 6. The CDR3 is CASSQHHRGLNTGELFF. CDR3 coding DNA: TGCGCCAGCAGCCAACACCACAGGGGGCTAAACACCGGGGAGCTGTTTTTT.

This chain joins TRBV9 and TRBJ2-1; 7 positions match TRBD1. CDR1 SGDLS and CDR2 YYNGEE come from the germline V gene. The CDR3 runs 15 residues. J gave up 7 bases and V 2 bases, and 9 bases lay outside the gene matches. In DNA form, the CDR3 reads TGTGCCAGCAGCGTCTACAGGGGCCTAGAGAATGAGCAGTTCTTC. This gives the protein CASSVYRGLENEQFF. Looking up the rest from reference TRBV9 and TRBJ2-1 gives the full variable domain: DSGVTQTPKHLITATGQRVTLRCSPRSGDLSVYWYQQSLDQGLQFLIQYYNGEERAKGNILERFSAQQFPDLHSELNLSSLELGDSALYFCASSVYRGLENEQFFGPGTRLTVL.

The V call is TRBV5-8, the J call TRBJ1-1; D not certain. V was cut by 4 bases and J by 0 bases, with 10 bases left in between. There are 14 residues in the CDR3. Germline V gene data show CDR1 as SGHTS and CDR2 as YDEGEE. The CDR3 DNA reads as TGTGCCAGCAGCACATCCCTTATGAACACTGAAGCTTTCTTT. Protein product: CASSTSLMNTEAFF.